This passage covers 14 T cell receptor beta chains from one sample sequenced in a study of cytomegalovirus exposure and HLA in healthy donors. The PCR used 60 Vbeta and 13 Jbeta primers. Produced via immunoSEQ multiplex PCR; TCRdb's table is partial and in-frame only. The top ten hold about 4.9% of the sample, which has about 120,000 clones, 70% to 85% seen once. The sample consisted of PBMCs. All receptors derive from a man aged 45-65 years in good health and CMV-seropositive.

On this clone: Other DNA sequences in this specimen translate into the identical CDR3. The chain is built from TRBV6-1 and TRBJ2-3, with TRBD2 matching over 12 bases. The CDR3 has 15 residues. The V gene end was trimmed by 8 bases and the J gene end by 4 bases; junction bases not matched to a gene: 7. Germline values: CDR1 MNHNS, CDR2 SASEGT. The CDR3 loop reads CASSELAGGPDTQYF. DNA for the CDR3: TGTGCCAGCTCCGAACTAGCGGGAGGACCAGATACGCAGTATTTT.

The chain uses TRBV27 and TRBJ2-6; no clear D gene. Deletions cut 3 bases from V and 4 bases from J, with 4 bases between. This CDR3 comprises 13 residues. Germline V gene data show CDR1 as MNHEY and CDR2 as SMNVEV (reference sequence). The CDR3 DNA reads TGTGCCAGCAGTTTGCGAGGGGCCAACGTCCTGACTTTC. It translates to CASSLRGANVLTF.

The chain links TRBV30 to TRBJ2-7; 10 nucleotides align to TRBD1. The CDR3 loop spans 13 amino acids. From germline, CDR1 is GTSNPN and CDR2 SVGIG (reference sequence). V gave up 3 bases and J gave up 6 bases; unmatched junction bases: 5. The CDR3 loop reads CAWSADRGLEQYF. For the CDR3, the DNA is TGTGCCTGGAGCGCCGACAGGGGGCTCGAGCAGTACTTC.

This chain joins TRBV4-1 and TRBJ2-7; maybe TRBD1 (6 bases). Looked up from germline, CDR1 is MGHRA and CDR2 is YSYEKL. The CDR3 covers 16 residues. Deletions cut 3 bases from V and 6 bases from J, with 21 bases between. Written as DNA, the CDR3 is TGCGCCAGCAGCCACTCCGCTGGCGACAGGACCCCCGAGCAGTACTTC. Translation: CASSHSAGDRTPEQYF.

This clone was recorded once. The J gene is TRBJ2-1, the V gene TRBV14; tentative D call: TRBD1 (6 bases). The germline V gene has CDR1 SGHDN and CDR2 FVKESK. Deletions cut 1 base from V and 5 bases from J, with 15 bases between. The CDR3 has 16 amino acids. CDR3 residues: CASSQVSGTIHNEQFF. The CDR3 DNA reads TGTGCCAGCAGCCAAGTAAGTGGGACAATACACAATGAGCAGTTCTTC.

Only one count was recorded for this clone. The V call is TRBV5-5, the J call TRBJ1-2, with D perhaps TRBD1 (5 bases). The germline V and J ends were trimmed by 1 base and 4 bases, with 17 bases remaining between them. CDR1 and CDR2 from the germline V gene are SGHKS and YYEKEE (reference sequence). CDR3 length: 16 residues. Here the CDR3 DNA reads TGTGCCAGCAGCTTGACTCCGGACACCCCCGGCTATGGCTACACCTTC. This translates into CASSLTPDTPGYGYTF.

This chain links TRBV10-3 with TRBJ1-5; possible D gene TRBD1, 5 bases. Trimming took off 0 bases at V and 6 bases at J, with 12 bases between the two ends. CDR1 and CDR2 (germline): ENHRY, SYGVKD. The CDR3 sequence is 15 residues long. DNA for the CDR3: TGTGCCATCAGTGAGTCGGCAGGGAATCTTCAGCCCCAGCATTTT. Its protein is CAISESAGNLQPQHF.

The chain combines TRBV28 with TRBJ1-2; no clear D gene. Deletions cut 6 bases from V and 6 bases from J, with 11 bases between. Germline assignment: CDR1 MDHEN and CDR2 SYDVKM. The CDR3 has 12 amino acids. DNA for the CDR3: TGTGCCAGCAGCCTAAGACTCCATGGCTACACCTTC. It yields the protein CASSLRLHGYTF.

This chain joins TRBV29-1 and TRBJ2-1, with 7 positions matching TRBD1. V gave up 4 bases and J gave up 5 bases; unmatched junction bases: 8. CDR1 is SQVTM and CDR2 is ANQGSEA in the germline V gene. The CDR3 totals 14 residues. CDR3: CSVVSRGLDNEQFF. CDR3 DNA: TGCAGCGTTGTAAGTAGGGGGCTCGACAATGAGCAGTTCTTC.

V is TRBV6-1 and J is TRBJ1-5; 9 bases match TRBD1. This CDR3 has 15 amino acids. Germline CDR1 MNHNS, CDR2 SASEGT. Germline trimming cut 8 bases from V and 7 bases from J; bases unmatched to any gene: 12. The chain's CDR3 is CASFSGDRVSQPQHF. Written as DNA, the CDR3 is TGTGCCAGCTTCTCCGGGGACAGGGTGAGCCAGCCCCAGCATTTT.

J is TRBJ1-2 and V is TRBV19; TRBD1 is a possible D gene (5 bases). The V end was cut by 9 bases, the J end by 4 bases, with 24 bases between. CDR3 length: 16 residues. Germline values: CDR1 LNHDA, CDR2 SQIVND (reference sequence). As DNA, the CDR3 is TGTGCCAGCAAGACGATTGACAGTCAACAGGCCTATGGCTACACCTTC. This sequence encodes CASKTIDSQQAYGYTF.

The rearrangement joins TRBV2 to TRBJ1-2, with 10 bases that match TRBD1. The CDR3 contains 16 residues. The germline gives CDR1 SNHLY, CDR2 FYNNEI. V gave up 4 bases and J gave up 7 bases; unmatched junction bases: 12. Written as DNA, the CDR3 is TGTGCCAGCAGTGGCCCCTTGACAGGGGGCGACAGTGGCTACACCTTC. Translating gives CASSGPLTGGDSGYTF.

The chain uses TRBV5-1 and TRBJ1-1, with no clear D. Germline V CDR1 and CDR2: SGHRS, YFSETQ. This CDR3 contains 15 residues. Trimming stripped 0 bases from V and 3 bases from J, with 12 bases between. As DNA, the CDR3 is TGCGCCAGCAGCTTGGCTCCCGTGGGAGACACTGAAGCTTTCTTT. Residues: CASSLAPVGDTEAFF.

V usage is TRBV27 and J usage is TRBJ1-2; 9 positions match TRBD1. Per the germline V gene, CDR1 is MNHEY and CDR2 is SMNVEV (reference sequence). Losses at the gene ends were 5 bases for V and 4 bases for J; bases not matched to a gene: 5. The CDR3 runs to 14 residues. CDR3 nucleotides: TGTGCCAGCAGTAGAGCGGGACAGGGCTATGGCTACACCTTC. This gives the protein CASSRAGQGYGYTF.